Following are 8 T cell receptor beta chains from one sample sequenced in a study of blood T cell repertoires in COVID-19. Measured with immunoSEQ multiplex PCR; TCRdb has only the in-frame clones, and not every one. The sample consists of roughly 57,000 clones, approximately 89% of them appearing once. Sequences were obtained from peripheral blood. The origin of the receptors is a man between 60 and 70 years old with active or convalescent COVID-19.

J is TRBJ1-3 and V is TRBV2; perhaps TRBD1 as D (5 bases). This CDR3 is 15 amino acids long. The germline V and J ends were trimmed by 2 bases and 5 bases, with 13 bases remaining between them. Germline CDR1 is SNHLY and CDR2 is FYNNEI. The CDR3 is CASSEFGGLRNTIYF. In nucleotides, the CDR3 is TGTGCCAGCAGTGAATTCGGGGGACTACGAAACACCATATATTTT.

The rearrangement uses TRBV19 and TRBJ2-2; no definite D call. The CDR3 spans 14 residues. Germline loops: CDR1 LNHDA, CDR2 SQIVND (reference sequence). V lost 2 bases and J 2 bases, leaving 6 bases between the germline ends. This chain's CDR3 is CASSIISNTGELFF. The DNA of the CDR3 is TGTGCCAGTAGTATAATTTCTAACACCGGGGAGCTGTTTTTT.

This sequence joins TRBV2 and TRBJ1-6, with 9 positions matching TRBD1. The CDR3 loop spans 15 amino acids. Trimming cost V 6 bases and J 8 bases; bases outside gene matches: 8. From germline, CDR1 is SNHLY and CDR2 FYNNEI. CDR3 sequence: CASRKQGADDSPLHF. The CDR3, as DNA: TGTGCCAGCAGGAAACAGGGGGCTGACGATTCACCCCTCCACTTT.

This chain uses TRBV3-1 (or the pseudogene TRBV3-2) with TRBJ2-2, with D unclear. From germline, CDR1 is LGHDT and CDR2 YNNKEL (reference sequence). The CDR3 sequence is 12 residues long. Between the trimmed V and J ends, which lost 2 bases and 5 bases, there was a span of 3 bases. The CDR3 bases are TGTGCCAGCAGCCAACAGACCGGGGAGCTGTTTTTT. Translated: CASSQQTGELFF.

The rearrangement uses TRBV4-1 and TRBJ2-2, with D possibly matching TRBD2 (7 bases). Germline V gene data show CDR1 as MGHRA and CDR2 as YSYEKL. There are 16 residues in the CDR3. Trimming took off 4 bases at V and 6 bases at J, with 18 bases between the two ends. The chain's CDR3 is CASSRPEGGGAGELFF. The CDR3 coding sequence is TGCGCCAGCAGCCGGCCTGAGGGAGGGGGTGCCGGGGAGCTGTTTTTT.

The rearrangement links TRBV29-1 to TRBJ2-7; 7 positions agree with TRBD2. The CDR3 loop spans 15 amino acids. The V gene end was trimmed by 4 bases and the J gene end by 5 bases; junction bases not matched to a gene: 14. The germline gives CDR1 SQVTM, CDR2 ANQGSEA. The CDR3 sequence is CSVGTGTTGSNEQYF. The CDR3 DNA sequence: TGCAGCGTTGGCACCGGGACTACCGGGTCAAACGAGCAGTACTTC.

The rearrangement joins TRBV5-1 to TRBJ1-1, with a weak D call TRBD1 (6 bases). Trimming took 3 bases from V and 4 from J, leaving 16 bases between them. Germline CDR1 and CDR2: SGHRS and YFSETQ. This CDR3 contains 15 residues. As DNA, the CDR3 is TGCGCCAGCAGCTCCCGTCAGGGGAGAGGCACTGAAGCTTTCTTT. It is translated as CASSSRQGRGTEAFF.

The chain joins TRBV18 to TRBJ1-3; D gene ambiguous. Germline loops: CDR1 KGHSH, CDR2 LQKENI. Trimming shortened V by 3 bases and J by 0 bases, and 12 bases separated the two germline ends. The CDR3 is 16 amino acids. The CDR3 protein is CASSPRTDASGNTIYF. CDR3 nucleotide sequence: TGTGCCAGCTCACCTCGAACAGATGCCTCTGGAAACACCATATATTTT.